Here is one T cell receptor (beta chain) with its context. What it binds is unknown. The junction departs from the called germline gene at one end, perhaps through a read error. This entry belongs to a study of tumor-infiltrating lymphocytes in primary liver carcinoma. Turning to the study itself: Staging placed the tumors at T1-T3 N0M0, and they measured roughly 4 to 10 cm across.

The CDR3 is 11 residues long. Germline CDR1 SGHAT, CDR2 FQNNGV. Extraction of RNA together with DNA used about 17-31 mg of unsorted bulk tissue. Those sampled were patients whose primary liver carcinoma was treated by surgical resection. TCR beta cDNA was reverse-transcribed from about 550 ng of total RNA. The reaction used a constant-region primer and ProtoScript II reverse transcriptase. Libraries of TCR beta came from three nested multiplex PCR rounds with slightly modified ARM-PCR. The two initial PCR rounds, around 10 cycles each, used TRBV1-TRBV30 forward and C-beta reverse primers. TCRdb re-analysed the multiplex PCR reads in MiXCR, keeping a single row per CDR3 protein. The sample includes tens of thousands of distinct CDR3 sequences, around 79% seen only once; the top ten take about 47%. Study-level findings and limits: Tumor region pairs outstripped tumor-adjacent and tumor-blood pairs in overlap.

The sample was liver tumor tissue from sampling region 3. As for subset: tumor region T3, left-lateral pole. This clonotype was obtained from a man aged 40-49 years with primary liver carcinoma and hepatitis B virus infection. The V and J genes are TRBV11-2 and TRBJ2-1; no clear D gene. CDR3 coding DNA: TGCGGCAGCAGCTTTTTGGCTGAGCAGTTCTTC. Translation gives CGSSFLAEQFF.